This T cell receptor beta chain originates from a study of CD8 T cells in ankylosing spondylitis. Study-level findings and limits: A motif of under 10 highly homologous TCR beta variants was seen as apparently characteristic of ankylosing spondylitis blood.

Comments on this clonotype: What it binds is unknown.

TCRdb reanalysed the 5' RACE reads using MiXCR and keeps one entry per CDR3 protein. The sample has under 950,000 distinct CDR3 sequences, 19% seen once. This CDR3 has 14 residues. With 4 bases clipped from V and 3 bases from J, the junction kept 5 bases outside the gene matches. The receptor was isolated from a male donor with ankylosing spondylitis. The genes are TRBV12-3 or TRBV12-4 and TRBJ1-2; 7 nucleotides match TRBD1. Sequenced sample: blood, either unsorted or a sorted T cell fraction (not recorded which). The DNA of the CDR3 is TGTGCCAGCAGTTCTATTGACAGGGACTATGGCTACACCTTC. Protein product: CASSSIDRDYGYTF.